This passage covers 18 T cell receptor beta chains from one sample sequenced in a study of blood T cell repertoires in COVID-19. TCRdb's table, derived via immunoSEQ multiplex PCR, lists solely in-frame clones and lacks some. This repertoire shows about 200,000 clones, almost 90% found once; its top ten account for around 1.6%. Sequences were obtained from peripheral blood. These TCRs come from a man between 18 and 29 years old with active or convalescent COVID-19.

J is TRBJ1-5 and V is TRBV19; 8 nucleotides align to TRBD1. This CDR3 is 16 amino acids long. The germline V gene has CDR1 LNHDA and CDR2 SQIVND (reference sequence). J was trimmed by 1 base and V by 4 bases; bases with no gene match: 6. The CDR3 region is CASSKENRGSNQPQHF. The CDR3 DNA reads TGTGCCAGTAGTAAAGAAAACAGGGGGAGCAATCAGCCCCAGCATTTT.

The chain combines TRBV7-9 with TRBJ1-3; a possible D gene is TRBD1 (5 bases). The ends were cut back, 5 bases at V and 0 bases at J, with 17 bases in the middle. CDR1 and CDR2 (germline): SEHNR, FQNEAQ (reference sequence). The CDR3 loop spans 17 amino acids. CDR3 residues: CASSLESDRRSGNTIYF. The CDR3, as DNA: TGTGCCAGCAGCCTAGAGAGTGACAGACGCTCTGGAAACACCATATATTTT. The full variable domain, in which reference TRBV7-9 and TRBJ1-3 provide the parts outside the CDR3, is DTGVSQNPRHKITKRGQNVTFRCDPISEHNRLYWYRQTLGQGPEFLTYFQNEAQLEKSRLLSDRFSAERPKGSFSTLEIQRTEQGDSAMYLCASSLESDRRSGNTIYFGEGSWLTVV.

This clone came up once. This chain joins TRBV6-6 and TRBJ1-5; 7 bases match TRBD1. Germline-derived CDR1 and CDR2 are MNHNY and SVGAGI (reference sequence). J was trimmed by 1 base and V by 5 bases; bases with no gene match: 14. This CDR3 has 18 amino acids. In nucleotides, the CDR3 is TGTGCCAGCAGTCCAGTCGGACAGGTGGGTCTCAGCAATCAGCCCCAGCATTTT. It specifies CASSPVGQVGLSNQPQHF.

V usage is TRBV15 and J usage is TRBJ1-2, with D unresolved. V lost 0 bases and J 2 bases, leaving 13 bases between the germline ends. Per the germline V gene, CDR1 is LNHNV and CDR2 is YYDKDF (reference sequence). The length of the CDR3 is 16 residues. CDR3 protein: CATSRDQGGLNYGYTF. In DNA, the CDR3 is TGTGCCACCAGCAGAGATCAAGGCGGCCTCAACTATGGCTACACCTTC.

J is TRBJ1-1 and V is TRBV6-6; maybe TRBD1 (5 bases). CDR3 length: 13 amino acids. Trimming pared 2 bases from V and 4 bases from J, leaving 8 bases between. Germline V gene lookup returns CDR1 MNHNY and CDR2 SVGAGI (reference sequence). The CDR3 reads CASSYNQGTEAFF. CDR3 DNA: TGTGCCAGCAGTTACAACCAGGGCACTGAAGCTTTCTTT.

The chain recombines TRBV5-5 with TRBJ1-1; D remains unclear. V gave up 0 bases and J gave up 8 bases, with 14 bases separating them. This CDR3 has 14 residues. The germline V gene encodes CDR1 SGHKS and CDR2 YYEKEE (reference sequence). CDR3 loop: CASSLAPGSLEAFF. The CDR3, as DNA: TGTGCCAGCAGCTTGGCTCCAGGTTCCTTGGAAGCTTTCTTT.

The CDR3 DNA is TGTGCCAGCAGCACGGGGACTAGCGGGAGGAACGAGCAGTACTTC. Its protein product is CASSTGTSGRNEQYF. The chain carries TRBV7-2 and TRBJ2-7; TRBD2 aligns across 15 bases. The CDR3 sequence is 15 residues long. Unmatched junction bases numbered 4, after V lost 5 bases and J lost 5 bases. The germline CDR1 and CDR2 sequences are SGHTA and FQGNSA.

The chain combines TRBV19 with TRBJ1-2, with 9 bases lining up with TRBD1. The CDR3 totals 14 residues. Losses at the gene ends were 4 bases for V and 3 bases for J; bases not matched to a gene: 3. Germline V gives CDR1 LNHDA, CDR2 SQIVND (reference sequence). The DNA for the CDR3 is TGTGCCAGTAGTACGGGACAGGGATACTATGGCTACACCTTC. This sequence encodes CASSTGQGYYGYTF. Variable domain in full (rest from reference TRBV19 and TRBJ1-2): DGGITQSPKYLFRKEGQNVTLSCEQNLNHDAMYWYRQDPGQGLRLIYYSQIVNDFQKGDIAEGYSVSREKKESFPLTVTSAQKNPTAFYLCASSTGQGYYGYTFGSGTRLTVV.

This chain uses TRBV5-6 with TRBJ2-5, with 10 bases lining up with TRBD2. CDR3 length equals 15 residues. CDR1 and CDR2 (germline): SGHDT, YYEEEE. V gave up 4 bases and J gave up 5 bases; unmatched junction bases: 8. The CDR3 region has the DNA TGTGCCAGCAGCGTAGAGCGGGGGGGAGAGGAGACCCAGTACTTC. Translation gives CASSVERGGEETQYF.

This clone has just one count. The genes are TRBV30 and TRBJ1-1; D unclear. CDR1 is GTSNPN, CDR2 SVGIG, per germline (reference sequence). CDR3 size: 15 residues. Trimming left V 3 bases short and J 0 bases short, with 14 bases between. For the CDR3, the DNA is TGTGCCTGGAGGGACGGGAGGACCATGAACACTGAAGCTTTCTTT. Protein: CAWRDGRTMNTEAFF.

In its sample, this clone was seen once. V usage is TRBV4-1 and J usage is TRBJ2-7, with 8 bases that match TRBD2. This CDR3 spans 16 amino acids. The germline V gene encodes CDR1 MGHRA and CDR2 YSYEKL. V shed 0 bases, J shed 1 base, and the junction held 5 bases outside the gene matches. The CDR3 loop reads CASSQEPGRVSYEQYF. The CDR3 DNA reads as TGCGCCAGCAGCCAAGAACCCGGGAGGGTATCCTACGAGCAGTACTTC.

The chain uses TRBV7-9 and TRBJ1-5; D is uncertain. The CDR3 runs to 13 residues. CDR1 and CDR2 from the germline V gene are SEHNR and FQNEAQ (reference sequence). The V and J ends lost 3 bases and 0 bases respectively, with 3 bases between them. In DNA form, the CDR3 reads TGTGCCAGCAGCTTCTATAGCAATCAGCCCCAGCATTTT. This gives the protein CASSFYSNQPQHF.

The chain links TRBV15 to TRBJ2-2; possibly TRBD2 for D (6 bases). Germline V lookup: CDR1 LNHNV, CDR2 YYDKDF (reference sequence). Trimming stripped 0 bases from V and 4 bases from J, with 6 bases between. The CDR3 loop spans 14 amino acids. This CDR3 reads CATSRERGTGELFF. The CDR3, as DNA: TGTGCCACCAGCAGAGAGCGGGGCACCGGGGAGCTGTTTTTT.

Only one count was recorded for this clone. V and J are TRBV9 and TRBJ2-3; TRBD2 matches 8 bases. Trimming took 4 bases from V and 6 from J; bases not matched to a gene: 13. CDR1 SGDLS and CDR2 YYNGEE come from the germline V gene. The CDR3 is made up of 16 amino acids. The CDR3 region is CASSRTSPGMVDTQYF. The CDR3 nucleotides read TGTGCCAGCAGCAGGACTAGCCCAGGCATGGTGGATACGCAGTATTTT.

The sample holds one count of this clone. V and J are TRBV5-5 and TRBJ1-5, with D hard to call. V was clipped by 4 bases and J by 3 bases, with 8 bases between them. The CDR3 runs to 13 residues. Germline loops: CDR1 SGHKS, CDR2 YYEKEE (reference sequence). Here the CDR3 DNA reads TGTGCCAGCAGCCGAGAGTACAATCAGCCCCAGCATTTT. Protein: CASSREYNQPQHF.

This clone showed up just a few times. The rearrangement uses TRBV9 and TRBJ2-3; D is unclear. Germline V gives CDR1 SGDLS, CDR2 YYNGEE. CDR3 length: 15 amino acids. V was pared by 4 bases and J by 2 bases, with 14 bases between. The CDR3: CASSLMGLDTDTQYF. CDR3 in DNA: TGTGCCAGCAGCCTAATGGGCTTGGACACAGATACGCAGTATTTT.

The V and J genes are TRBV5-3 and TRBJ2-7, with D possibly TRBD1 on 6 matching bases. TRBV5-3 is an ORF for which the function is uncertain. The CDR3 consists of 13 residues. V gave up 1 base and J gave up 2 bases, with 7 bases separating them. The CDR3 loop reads CARSLHRAYEQYF. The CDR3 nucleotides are TGTGCCAGAAGCTTGCACAGGGCCTACGAGCAGTACTTC.

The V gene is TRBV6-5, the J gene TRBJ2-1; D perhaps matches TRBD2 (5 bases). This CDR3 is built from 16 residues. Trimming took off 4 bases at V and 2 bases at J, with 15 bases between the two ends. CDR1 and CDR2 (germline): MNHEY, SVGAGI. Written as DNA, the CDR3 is TGTGCCAGCAGTTCGAGTTCTAGCCCCACCTACAATGAGCAGTTCTTC. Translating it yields CASSSSSSPTYNEQFF.